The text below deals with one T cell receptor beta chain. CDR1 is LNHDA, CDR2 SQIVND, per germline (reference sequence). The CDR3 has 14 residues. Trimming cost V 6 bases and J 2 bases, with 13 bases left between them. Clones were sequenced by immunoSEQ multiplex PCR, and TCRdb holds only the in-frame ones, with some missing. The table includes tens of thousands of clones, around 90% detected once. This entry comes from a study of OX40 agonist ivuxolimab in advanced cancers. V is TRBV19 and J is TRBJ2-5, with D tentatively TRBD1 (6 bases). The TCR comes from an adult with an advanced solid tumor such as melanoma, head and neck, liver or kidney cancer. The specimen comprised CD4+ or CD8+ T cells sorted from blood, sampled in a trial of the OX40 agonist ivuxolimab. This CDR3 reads CASSPGHPQETQYF. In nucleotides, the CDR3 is TGTGCCAGTAGCCCGGGACACCCTCAAGAGACCCAGTACTTC.